This entry lists 14 T cell receptor beta chains sequenced from one sample in a study of CD8 T cells in Susac syndrome. An input of about 0.5 to 1 ug of RNA was subjected to reverse transcription using random hexamers. TCRdb redid the calling of the immunoSEQ multiplex PCR reads with MiXCR, one entry per CDR3 protein. The profile shows 70,000 or so distinct CDR3 sequences, just under 95% of them singletons. Sequencing used CD8+ T cells from PBMCs. These receptors originate from a human donor with multiple sclerosis.

This clonotype was seen only once. The chain carries TRBV27 and TRBJ2-7; TRBD1 agrees at 7 bases. The CDR3 length is 14 residues. Losses at the gene ends were 5 bases for V and 2 bases for J; bases not matched to a gene: 6. Germline CDR1 and CDR2: MNHEY and SMNVEV (reference sequence). The chain's CDR3 is CASSQTGVPYEQYF. The CDR3 DNA follows: TGTGCCAGCAGTCAAACAGGGGTCCCCTACGAGCAGTACTTC.

The CDR3 loop reads CSVVGQKWGQGNEQFF. DNA for the CDR3: TGCAGCGTTGTTGGGCAAAAGTGGGGGCAGGGGAATGAGCAGTTCTTC. The chain recombines TRBV29-1 with TRBJ2-1, with TRBD1 as a possible D gene (6 bases). The V gene's germline CDR1 is SQVTM and CDR2 ANQGSEA. This CDR3 contains 16 residues. Trimming took 4 bases from V and 7 from J, leaving 23 bases between them.

V is TRBV25-1 and J is TRBJ2-7; tentatively, D is TRBD1 (6 bases). Germline values: CDR1 MGHDK, CDR2 SYGVNS. Between the trimmed V and J ends, which lost 3 bases and 7 bases, there was a span of 16 bases. The CDR3 is made up of 14 amino acids. CDR3 in amino acids: CASSDNGYRDEQYF. CDR3 nucleotide sequence: TGTGCCAGCAGTGACAACGGCTACAGGGATGAGCAGTACTTC.

The V call is TRBV4-1, the J call TRBJ2-1; no firm D call. V lost 0 bases and J lost 7, with 22 bases in between. CDR1 is MGHRA and CDR2 is YSYEKL in the germline V gene. This CDR3 is 18 amino acids long. The DNA for the CDR3 is TGCGCCAGCAGCCAAGAACGAGGTGAAGGGTTAGATCGGAATGAGCAGTTCTTC. Translated, it gives CASSQERGEGLDRNEQFF.

The chain recombines TRBV19 with TRBJ2-7; 7 bases fit TRBD2. The CDR3 totals 15 residues. Trimming cost V 5 bases and J 2 bases; bases outside gene matches: 9. Germline lookup yields CDR1 LNHDA and CDR2 SQIVND (reference sequence). CDR3 amino acids: CASSLSQSGTYEQYF. The DNA for the CDR3 is TGTGCCAGTAGTCTTTCCCAGAGCGGGACCTACGAGCAGTACTTC.

This clonotype was detected only once. The chain combines TRBV7-9 with TRBJ2-7, with TRBD1 matching over 9 bases. There are 14 residues in the CDR3. Germline CDR1 SEHNR, CDR2 FQNEAQ (reference sequence). Trimming took 3 bases from V and 6 from J; bases not matched to a gene: 6. The CDR3, as DNA: TGTGCCAGCAGCTTTGGGACAGGGAATCGCGAGCAGTACTTC. Translation: CASSFGTGNREQYF.

This clonotype was seen only once. J is TRBJ1-5 and V is TRBV27; D ambiguous. Germline assignment: CDR1 MNHEY and CDR2 SMNVEV (reference sequence). The CDR3 runs to 14 residues. V shed 4 bases and J shed 3 bases, with 10 bases lying between them. CDR3 region: CASSYWGNNQPQHF. CDR3 DNA: TGTGCCAGCAGTTACTGGGGAAACAATCAGCCCCAGCATTTT.

The V call is TRBV27, the J call TRBJ2-2, with a tentative D call TRBD1 (5 bases). V dropped 4 bases and J dropped 4 bases, with 10 bases sitting between them. CDR3 length equals 14 residues. CDR1 MNHEY and CDR2 SMNVEV come from the germline V gene (reference sequence). This CDR3 reads CASSWQGSTGELFF. The CDR3 nucleotides are TGTGCCAGCAGTTGGCAGGGTAGCACCGGGGAGCTGTTTTTT.

The CDR3 is CASTDRGVSTDTQYF. The CDR3 DNA follows: TGTGCCAGCACCGATCGGGGGGTAAGCACAGATACGCAGTATTTT. The V call is TRBV7-9, the J call TRBJ2-3; TRBD2 aligns across 7 bases. This CDR3 region has 15 residues. Germline CDR1 and CDR2: SEHNR and FQNEAQ (reference sequence). Unmatched junction bases numbered 7, after V lost 7 bases and J lost 0 bases.

The chain carries TRBV6-1 and TRBJ1-1; no clear D. Per germline, CDR1 MNHNS and CDR2 SASEGT. The CDR3 sequence is 16 residues long. With 6 bases removed from V and 1 base from J, the gap between germline ends came to 18 bases. CDR3 residues: CASRRIMTGRNTEAFF. The CDR3 coding sequence is TGTGCCAGCAGGAGAATAATGACCGGGAGGAACACTGAAGCTTTCTTT.

The rearrangement links TRBV15 to TRBJ2-3, with 7 bases aligning to TRBD1. Trimming cost V 3 bases and J 4 bases; bases outside gene matches: 4. The CDR3 contains 14 residues. Germline CDR1 is LNHNV and CDR2 is YYDKDF (reference sequence). The CDR3 DNA sequence: TGTGCCACCAGCAGTCCCACAGGGGCAGATACGCAGTATTTT. Translating it yields CATSSPTGADTQYF.

The rearrangement uses TRBV5-6 and TRBJ2-5, with TRBD1 identical over 8 bases. The CDR3 totals 14 residues. J gave up 1 base and V 2 bases, and 1 base lay outside the gene matches. Looked up from germline, CDR1 is SGHDT and CDR2 is YYEEEE. The CDR3 is CASSFGTGQETQYF. CDR3 DNA: TGTGCCAGCAGCTTTGGGACAGGCCAAGAGACCCAGTACTTC.

The rearrangement joins TRBV12-3 or TRBV12-4 to TRBJ1-5; D perhaps matches TRBD1 (5 bases). CDR3 size: 15 residues. V dropped 3 bases and J dropped 7 bases, with 16 bases sitting between them. This CDR3 is CASSFRKGRDQPQHF. The CDR3 nucleotides read TGTGCCAGCAGTTTTCGAAAGGGGCGGGACCAGCCCCAGCATTTT.

The chain combines TRBV7-9 with TRBJ2-5; D gene uncertain. V lost 2 bases, J lost 4 bases, and 5 bases lay in between. The CDR3 extends over 12 amino acids. CDR1 is SEHNR, CDR2 FQNEAQ, per germline (reference sequence). Here the CDR3 reads CASSLPLETQYF. DNA for the CDR3: TGTGCCAGCAGCTTACCCCTAGAGACCCAGTACTTC.